Listed below are T cell receptor beta chains from one sample, sequenced in a study of OX40 agonist ivuxolimab in advanced cancers. Only in-frame clones appear in the TCRdb table, and some are missing; sequencing was by immunoSEQ multiplex PCR. The repertoire holds 30,000 to 40,000 clones, with around four fifths as singletons. Sequencing used CD4+ or CD8+ T cells sorted from blood, obtained in a trial of the OX40 agonist ivuxolimab. These receptors all come from an adult with an advanced solid tumor such as melanoma, head and neck, liver or kidney cancer. Each CDR3 is given with its conserved first and last residue. The D gene is left open where the match is weak. The size entry is marked missing in some rows and otherwise reads once, few, many or a size class.

d_gene: NA
v_gene: TRBV7-2
abundance: NA
j_gene: TRBJ2-7
CDR3aa: CASSFGHRDEQYF
CDR3nt: TGTGCCAGCAGCTTTGGCCACCGCGACGAGCAGTACTTC

d_gene: NA
v_gene: TRBV7-9
abundance: NA
j_gene: TRBJ1-1
CDR3aa: CASSVNTEAFF
CDR3nt: TGTGCCAGCAGCGTTAACACTGAAGCTTTCTTT

d_gene: TRBD1
v_gene: TRBV6-1
abundance: NA
j_gene: TRBJ1-5
CDR3aa: CASSVSRQGWDQPQHF
CDR3nt: TGTGCCAGCAGTGTAAGTCGACAGGGTTGGGATCAGCCCCAGCATTTT

d_gene: NA
v_gene: TRBV25-1
abundance: NA
j_gene: TRBJ2-1
CDR3aa: CASRGPTDEQFF
CDR3nt: TGTGCCAGCAGGGGACCCACGGATGAGCAGTTCTTC

d_gene: TRBD1
v_gene: TRBV6-6
abundance: NA
j_gene: TRBJ2-7
CDR3aa: CASSYAGQADEQYF
CDR3nt: TGTGCCAGCAGTTACGCGGGACAGGCGGACGAGCAGTACTTC

d_gene: NA
v_gene: TRBV5-6
abundance: many
j_gene: TRBJ1-6
CDR3aa: CASSQYRNSPLHF
CDR3nt: TGTGCCAGCAGCCAGTATAGGAATTCACCCCTCCACTTT

d_gene: TRBD2
v_gene: TRBV5-1
abundance: NA
j_gene: TRBJ2-1
CDR3aa: CASSGLGNEQFF
CDR3nt: TGCGCCAGCAGCGGACTAGGCAATGAGCAGTTCTTC

d_gene: NA
v_gene: TRBV28
abundance: NA
j_gene: TRBJ2-7
CDR3aa: CASSFVAALSDEQYF
CDR3nt: TGTGCCAGCAGTTTCGTAGCAGCGCTTAGCGACGAGCAGTACTTC

d_gene: NA
v_gene: TRBV4-2
abundance: once
j_gene: TRBJ1-1
CDR3aa: CASSQVAGLGTEAFF
CDR3nt: TGTGCCAGCAGCCAAGTTGCCGGCCTGGGCACTGAAGCTTTCTTT

d_gene: NA
v_gene: TRBV9
abundance: NA
j_gene: TRBJ2-1
CDR3aa: CASSPGTAGPKENEQFF
CDR3nt: TGTGCCAGCAGCCCCGGGACCGCGGGCCCTAAGGAAAATGAGCAGTTCTTC

d_gene: NA
v_gene: TRBV9
abundance: NA
j_gene: TRBJ1-4
CDR3aa: CASSVYTGIGGEDEKLFF
CDR3nt: TGTGCCAGCAGCGTATACACCGGGATCGGTGGAGAAGATGAAAAACTGTTTTTT

d_gene: TRBD2
v_gene: TRBV9
abundance: few
j_gene: TRBJ2-1
CDR3aa: CASSLAGHPFNEQFF
CDR3nt: TGTGCCAGCAGCTTAGCGGGCCACCCATTCAATGAGCAGTTCTTC

d_gene: NA
v_gene: TRBV19
abundance: few
j_gene: TRBJ1-1
CDR3aa: CASSTGWEAFF
CDR3nt: TGTGCCAGTAGTACGGGGTGGGAAGCTTTCTTT

d_gene: TRBD2
v_gene: TRBV19
abundance: NA
j_gene: TRBJ2-2
CDR3aa: CASSITLAGVWTGELFF
CDR3nt: TGTGCCAGTAGTATAACGCTAGCGGGAGTTTGGACCGGGGAGCTGTTTTTT

d_gene: TRBD2
v_gene: TRBV7-9
abundance: NA
j_gene: TRBJ2-3
CDR3aa: CASSSLLAGNTDTQYF
CDR3nt: TGTGCCAGCAGCTCGCTACTAGCGGGAAACACAGATACGCAGTATTTT

d_gene: NA
v_gene: TRBV5-4
abundance: NA
j_gene: TRBJ1-2
CDR3aa: CASSVRGDYGYTF
CDR3nt: TGTGCCAGCAGTGTTAGGGGGGACTATGGCTACACCTTC

d_gene: NA
v_gene: TRBV6-5
abundance: NA
j_gene: TRBJ1-2
CDR3aa: CASMTTGESYTF
CDR3nt: TGTGCCAGCATGACGACCGGGGAAAGCTACACCTTC

d_gene: TRBD1
v_gene: TRBV4-1
abundance: NA
j_gene: TRBJ1-5
CDR3aa: CASSLPGGNNQPQHF
CDR3nt: TGCGCCAGCAGCCTACCAGGGGGGAACAATCAGCCCCAGCATTTT

d_gene: NA
v_gene: TRBV2
abundance: NA
j_gene: TRBJ2-2
CDR3aa: CASSPPKTNTGELFF
CDR3nt: TGTGCCAGCAGTCCACCCAAAACCAACACCGGGGAGCTGTTTTTT

d_gene: NA
v_gene: TRBV5-4
abundance: NA
j_gene: TRBJ2-7
CDR3aa: CASSFAGGTHEQYF
CDR3nt: TGTGCCAGCAGCTTCGCAGGGGGGACCCACGAGCAGTACTTC

d_gene: NA
v_gene: TRBV6-5
abundance: NA
j_gene: TRBJ2-5
CDR3aa: CASSTRIHREETQYF
CDR3nt: TGTGCCAGCAGTACCCGAATACACAGGGAAGAGACCCAGTACTTC

d_gene: TRBD1
v_gene: TRBV11-2
abundance: few
j_gene: TRBJ1-1
CDR3aa: CASSLERGQVTEAFF
CDR3nt: TGTGCCAGCAGCTTGGAGAGGGGGCAGGTCACTGAAGCTTTCTTT

d_gene: NA
v_gene: TRBV5-5
abundance: NA
j_gene: TRBJ1-4
CDR3aa: CASSLNQRGELFF
CDR3nt: TGTGCCAGCAGCTTGAATCAGCGGGGAGAACTGTTTTTT

d_gene: NA
v_gene: TRBV28
abundance: NA
j_gene: TRBJ1-1
CDR3aa: CASSLTGNTEAFF
CDR3nt: TGTGCCAGCAGTTTGACAGGGAACACTGAAGCTTTCTTT

d_gene: NA
v_gene: TRBV30
abundance: NA
j_gene: TRBJ2-2
CDR3aa: CAWSVGIPSRELFF
CDR3nt: TGTGCCTGGAGTGTCGGGATTCCCAGCAGGGAGCTGTTTTTT

d_gene: NA
v_gene: TRBV9
abundance: NA
j_gene: TRBJ2-7
CDR3aa: CASSPWGRNYEQYF
CDR3nt: TGTGCCAGCTCACCCTGGGGACGAAACTACGAGCAGTACTTC

d_gene: NA
v_gene: TRBV5-6
abundance: NA
j_gene: TRBJ1-1
CDR3aa: CASSPPGLIGAFF
CDR3nt: TGTGCCAGCAGCCCTCCGGGTCTTATTGGGGCTTTCTTT